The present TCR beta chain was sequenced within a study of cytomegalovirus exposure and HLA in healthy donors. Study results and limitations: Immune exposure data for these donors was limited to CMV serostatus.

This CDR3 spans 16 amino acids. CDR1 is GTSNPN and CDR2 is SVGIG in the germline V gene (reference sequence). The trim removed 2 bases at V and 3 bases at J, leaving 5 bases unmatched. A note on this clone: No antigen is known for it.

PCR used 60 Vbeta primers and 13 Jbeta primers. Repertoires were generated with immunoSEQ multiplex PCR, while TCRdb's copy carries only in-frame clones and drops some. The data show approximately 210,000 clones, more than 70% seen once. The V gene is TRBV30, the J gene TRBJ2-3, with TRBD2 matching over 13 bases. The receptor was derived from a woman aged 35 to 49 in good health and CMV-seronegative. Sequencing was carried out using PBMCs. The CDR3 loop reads CAWSFLTSGRTDTQYF. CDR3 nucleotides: TGTGCCTGGAGTTTCCTGACTAGCGGGAGGACAGATACGCAGTATTTT.